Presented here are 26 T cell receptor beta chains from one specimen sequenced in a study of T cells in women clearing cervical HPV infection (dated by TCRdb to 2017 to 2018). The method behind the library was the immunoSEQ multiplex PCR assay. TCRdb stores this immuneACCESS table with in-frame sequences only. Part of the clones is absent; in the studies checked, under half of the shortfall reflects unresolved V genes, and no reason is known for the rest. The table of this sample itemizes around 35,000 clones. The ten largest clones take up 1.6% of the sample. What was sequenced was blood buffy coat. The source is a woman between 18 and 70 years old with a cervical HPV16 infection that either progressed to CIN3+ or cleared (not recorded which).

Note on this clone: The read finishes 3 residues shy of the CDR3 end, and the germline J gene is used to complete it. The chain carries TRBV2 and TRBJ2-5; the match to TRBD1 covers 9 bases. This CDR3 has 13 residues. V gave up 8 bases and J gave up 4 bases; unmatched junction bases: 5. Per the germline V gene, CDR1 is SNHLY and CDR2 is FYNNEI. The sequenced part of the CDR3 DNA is TGTGCCAGCTCTAGGACAGGGGCAGAGACC. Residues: CASSRTGAET. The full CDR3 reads CASSRTGAETQYF.

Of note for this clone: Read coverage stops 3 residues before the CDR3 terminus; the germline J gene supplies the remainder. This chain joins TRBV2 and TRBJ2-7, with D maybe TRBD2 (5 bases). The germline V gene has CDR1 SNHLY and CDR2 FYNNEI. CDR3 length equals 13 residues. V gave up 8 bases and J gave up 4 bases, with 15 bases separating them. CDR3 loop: CASGWSGEYEQYF. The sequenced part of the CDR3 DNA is TGTGCCAGCGGGTGGAGCGGAGAATACGAG.

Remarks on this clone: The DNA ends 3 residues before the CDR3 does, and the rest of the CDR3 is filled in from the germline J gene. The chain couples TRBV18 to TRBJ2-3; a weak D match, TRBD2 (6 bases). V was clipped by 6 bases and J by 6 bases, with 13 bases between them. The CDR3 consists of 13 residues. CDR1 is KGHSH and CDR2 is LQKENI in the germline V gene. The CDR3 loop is CASSAGRGDTQYF. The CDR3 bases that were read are TGTGCCAGCTCGGCGGGACGGGGGGATACG.

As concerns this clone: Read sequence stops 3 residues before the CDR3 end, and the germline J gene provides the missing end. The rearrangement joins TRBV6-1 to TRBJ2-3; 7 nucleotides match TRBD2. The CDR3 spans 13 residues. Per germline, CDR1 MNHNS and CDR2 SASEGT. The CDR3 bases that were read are TGTGCCAGCAGTGTACTTCGGGGGGAGACG. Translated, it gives CASSVLRGET. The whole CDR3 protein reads CASSVLRGETQYF.

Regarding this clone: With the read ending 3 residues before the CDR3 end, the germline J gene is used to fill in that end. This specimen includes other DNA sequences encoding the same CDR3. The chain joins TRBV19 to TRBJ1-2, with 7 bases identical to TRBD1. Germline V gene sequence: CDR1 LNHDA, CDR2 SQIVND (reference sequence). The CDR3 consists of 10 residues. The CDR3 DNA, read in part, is TGTGCCAGTGCACTGACAGGG. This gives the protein CASALTG. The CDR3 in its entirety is CASALTGYTF. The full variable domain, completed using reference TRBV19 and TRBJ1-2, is DGGITQSPKYLFRKEGQNVTLSCEQNLNHDAMYWYRQDPGQGLRLIYYSQIVNDFQKGDIAEGYSVSREKKESFPLTVTSAQKNPTAFYLCASALTGYTFGSGTRLTVV.

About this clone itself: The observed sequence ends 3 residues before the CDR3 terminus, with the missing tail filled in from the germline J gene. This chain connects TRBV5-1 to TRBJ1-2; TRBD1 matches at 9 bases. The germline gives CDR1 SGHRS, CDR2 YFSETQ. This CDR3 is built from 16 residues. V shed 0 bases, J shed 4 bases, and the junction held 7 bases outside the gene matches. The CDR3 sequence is CASSLGGTGSTYGYTF. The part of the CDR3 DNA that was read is TGCGCCAGCAGCTTGGGAGGGACAGGGTCTACCTATGGC. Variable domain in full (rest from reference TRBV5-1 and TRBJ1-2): KAGVTQTPRYLIKTRGQQVTLSCSPISGHRSVSWYQQTPGQGLQFLFEYFSETQRNKGNFPGRFSGRQFSNSRSEMNVSTLELGDSALYLCASSLGGTGSTYGYTFGSGTRLTVV.

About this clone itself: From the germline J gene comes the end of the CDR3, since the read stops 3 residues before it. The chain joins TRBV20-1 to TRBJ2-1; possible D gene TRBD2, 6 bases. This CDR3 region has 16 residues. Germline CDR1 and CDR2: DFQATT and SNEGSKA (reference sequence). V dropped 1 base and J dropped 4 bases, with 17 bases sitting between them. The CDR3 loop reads CSARARTAGNYNEQFF. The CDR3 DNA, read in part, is TGCAGTGCTAGAGCCCGCACGGCGGGGAATTACAATGAG.

The CDR3 is CASSVLRGETQYF. Partial CDR3 DNA: TGTGCCAGCAGTGTACTTCGGGGGGAGACC. The chain recombines TRBV6-1 with TRBJ2-5, with D perhaps matching TRBD2 (6 bases). The CDR3 end lies 3 residues beyond the end of the read and is filled in from the germline J gene. CDR3 length: 13 residues. Deletions cut 4 bases from V and 5 bases from J, with 11 bases between. CDR1 MNHNS and CDR2 SASEGT come from the germline V gene.

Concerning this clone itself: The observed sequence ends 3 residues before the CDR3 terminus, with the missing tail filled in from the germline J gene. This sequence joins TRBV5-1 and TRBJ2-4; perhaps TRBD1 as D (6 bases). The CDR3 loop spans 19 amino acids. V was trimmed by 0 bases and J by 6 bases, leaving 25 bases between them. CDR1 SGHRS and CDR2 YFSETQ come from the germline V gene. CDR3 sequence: CASSLDRGTGIGRGNIQYF. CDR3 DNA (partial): TGCGCCAGCAGCTTGGATCGCGGCACAGGGATAGGGCGTGGAAACATT.

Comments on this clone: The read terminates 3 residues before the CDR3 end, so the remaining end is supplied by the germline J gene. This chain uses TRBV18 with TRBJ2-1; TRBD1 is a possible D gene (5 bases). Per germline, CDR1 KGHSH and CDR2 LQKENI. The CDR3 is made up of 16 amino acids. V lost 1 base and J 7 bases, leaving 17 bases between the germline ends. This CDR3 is CASSPQNGISGNEQFF. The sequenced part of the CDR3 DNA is TGTGCCAGCTCACCACAAAACGGAATTTCAGGGAATGAG.

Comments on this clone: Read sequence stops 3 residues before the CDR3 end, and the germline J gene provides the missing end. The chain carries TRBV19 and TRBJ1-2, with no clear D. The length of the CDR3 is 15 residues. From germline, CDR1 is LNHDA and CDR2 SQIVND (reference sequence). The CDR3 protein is CASSIDYARSYDYTF. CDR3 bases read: TGTGCCAGTAGTATCGACTACGCTCGCTCCTACGAC.

The CDR3 here is CATEHRYTDTQYF. The sequenced CDR3 bases are TGTGCCACCGAGCACCGTTACACAGATACG. The chain carries TRBV24-1 and TRBJ2-3, with unresolved D. The observed sequence ends 3 residues before the CDR3 terminus, with the missing tail filled in from the germline J gene. V was pared by 9 bases and J by 2 bases, with 11 bases between. The CDR3 has 13 residues. CDR1 is KGHDR and CDR2 is SFDVKD in the germline V gene.

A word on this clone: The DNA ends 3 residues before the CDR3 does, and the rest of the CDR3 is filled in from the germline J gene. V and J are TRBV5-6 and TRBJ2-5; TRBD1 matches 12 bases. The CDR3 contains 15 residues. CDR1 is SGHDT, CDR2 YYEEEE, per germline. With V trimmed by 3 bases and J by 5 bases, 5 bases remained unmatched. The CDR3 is CASSSGQGAWETQYF. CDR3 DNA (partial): TGTGCCAGCAGCTCGGGACAGGGGGCCTGGGAGACC. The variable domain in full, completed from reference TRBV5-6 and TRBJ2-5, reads DAGVTQSPTHLIKTRGQQVTLRCSPKSGHDTVSWYQQALGQGPQFIFQYYEEEERQRGNFPDRFSGHQFPNYSSELNVNALLLGDSALYLCASSSGQGAWETQYFGPGTRLLVL.

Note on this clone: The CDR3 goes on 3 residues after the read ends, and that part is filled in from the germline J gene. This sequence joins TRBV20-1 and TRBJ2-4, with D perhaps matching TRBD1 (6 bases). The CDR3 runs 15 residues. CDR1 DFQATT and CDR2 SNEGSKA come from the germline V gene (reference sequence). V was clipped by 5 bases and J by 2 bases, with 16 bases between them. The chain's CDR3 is CSAPDSGGPKNIQYF. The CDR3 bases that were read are TGCAGTGCTCCGGACAGTGGGGGACCCAAAAACATT.

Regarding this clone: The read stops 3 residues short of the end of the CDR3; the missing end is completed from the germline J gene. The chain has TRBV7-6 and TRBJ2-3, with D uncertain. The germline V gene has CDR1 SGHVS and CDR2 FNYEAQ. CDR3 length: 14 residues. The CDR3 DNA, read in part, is TGTGCCAGCAGCTTAGCCCCGACACCGGAGACG. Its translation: CASSLAPTPET. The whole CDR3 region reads CASSLAPTPETQYF. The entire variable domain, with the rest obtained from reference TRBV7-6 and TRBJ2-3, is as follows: GAGVSQSPRYKVTKRGQDVALRCDPISGHVSLYWYRQALGQGPEFLTYFNYEAQQDKSGLPNDRFSAERPEGSISTLTIQRTEQRDSAMYRCASSLAPTPETQYFGPGTRLTVL.

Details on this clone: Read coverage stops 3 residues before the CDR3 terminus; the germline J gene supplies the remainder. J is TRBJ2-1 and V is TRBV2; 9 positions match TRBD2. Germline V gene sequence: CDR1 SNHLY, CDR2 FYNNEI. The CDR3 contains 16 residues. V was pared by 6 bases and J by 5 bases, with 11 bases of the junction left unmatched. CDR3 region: CASRPSGNVADNEQFF. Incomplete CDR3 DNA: TGTGCCAGCAGGCCTAGCGGGAATGTGGCTGACAATGAG.

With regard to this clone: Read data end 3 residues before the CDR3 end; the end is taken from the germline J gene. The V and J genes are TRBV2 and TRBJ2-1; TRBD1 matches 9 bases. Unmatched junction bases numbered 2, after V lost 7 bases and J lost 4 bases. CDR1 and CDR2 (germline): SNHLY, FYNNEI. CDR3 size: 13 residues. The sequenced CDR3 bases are TGTGCCAGCACGACAGGGGGGTACAATGAG. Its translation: CASTTGGYNE. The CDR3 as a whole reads CASTTGGYNEQFF.

CDR3 region: CASSQGETQYF. The sequenced CDR3 bases are TGTGCCAGCAGCCAAGGGGAGACT. The J gene is TRBJ2-4, the V gene TRBV13; D could derive from TRBD1 or TRBD2 (5 bases each). The observed sequence ends 3 residues before the CDR3 terminus, with the missing tail filled in from the germline J gene. From germline, CDR1 is PRHDT and CDR2 FYEKMQ (reference sequence). The CDR3 covers 11 residues.

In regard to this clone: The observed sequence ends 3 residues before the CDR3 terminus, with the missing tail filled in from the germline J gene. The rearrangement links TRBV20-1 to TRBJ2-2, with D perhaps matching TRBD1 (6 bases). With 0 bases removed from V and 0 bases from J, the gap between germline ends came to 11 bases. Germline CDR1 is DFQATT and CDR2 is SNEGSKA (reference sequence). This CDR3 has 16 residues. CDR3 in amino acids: CSARERRTANTGELFF. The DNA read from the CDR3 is TGCAGTGCTAGAGAAAGGCGGACAGCGAACACCGGGGAG.

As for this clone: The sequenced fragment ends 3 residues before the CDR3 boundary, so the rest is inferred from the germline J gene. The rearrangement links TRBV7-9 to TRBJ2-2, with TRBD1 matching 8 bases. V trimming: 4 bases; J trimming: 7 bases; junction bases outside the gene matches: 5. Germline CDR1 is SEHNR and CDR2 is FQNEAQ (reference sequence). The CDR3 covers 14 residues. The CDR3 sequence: CASSSTTGVGELFF. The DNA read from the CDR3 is TGTGCCAGCAGCTCCACGACAGGGGTCGGGGAG.

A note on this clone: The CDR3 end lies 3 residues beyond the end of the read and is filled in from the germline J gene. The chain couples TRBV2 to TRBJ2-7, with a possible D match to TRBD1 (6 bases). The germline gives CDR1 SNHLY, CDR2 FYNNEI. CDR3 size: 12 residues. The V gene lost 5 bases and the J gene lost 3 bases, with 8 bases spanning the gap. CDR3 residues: CASSWTVYEQYF. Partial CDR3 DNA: TGTGCCAGCAGTTGGACAGTCTACGAG.

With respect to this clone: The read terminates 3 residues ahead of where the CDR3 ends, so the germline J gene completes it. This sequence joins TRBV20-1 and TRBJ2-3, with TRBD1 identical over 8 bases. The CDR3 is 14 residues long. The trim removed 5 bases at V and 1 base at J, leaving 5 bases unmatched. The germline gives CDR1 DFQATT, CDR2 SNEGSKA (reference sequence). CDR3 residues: CSAGDRFRTDTQYF. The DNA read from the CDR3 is TGCAGTGCTGGGGACAGGTTTCGCACAGATACG.

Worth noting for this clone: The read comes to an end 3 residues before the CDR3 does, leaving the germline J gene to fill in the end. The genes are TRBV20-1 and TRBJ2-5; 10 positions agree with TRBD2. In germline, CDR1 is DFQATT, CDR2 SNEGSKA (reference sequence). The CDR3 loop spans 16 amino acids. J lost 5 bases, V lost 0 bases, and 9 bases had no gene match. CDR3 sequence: CSARDPSGGAGETQYF. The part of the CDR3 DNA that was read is TGCAGTGCTAGAGATCCGAGCGGGGGGGCCGGGGAGACC.

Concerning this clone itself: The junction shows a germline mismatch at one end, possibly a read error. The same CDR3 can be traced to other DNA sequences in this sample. The CDR3 bases that were read are TGTGCCAGCAGTTTATACAGGGTAGGAAACACA. Its protein is CASSLYRVGNT. In full, the CDR3 is CASSLYRVGNTIYF. The V call is TRBV28, the J call TRBJ1-3; a possible D gene is TRBD1 (6 bases). The read terminates 3 residues before the CDR3 end, so the remaining end is supplied by the germline J gene. The CDR3 totals 14 residues. Germline-derived CDR1 and CDR2 are MDHEN and SYDVKM.

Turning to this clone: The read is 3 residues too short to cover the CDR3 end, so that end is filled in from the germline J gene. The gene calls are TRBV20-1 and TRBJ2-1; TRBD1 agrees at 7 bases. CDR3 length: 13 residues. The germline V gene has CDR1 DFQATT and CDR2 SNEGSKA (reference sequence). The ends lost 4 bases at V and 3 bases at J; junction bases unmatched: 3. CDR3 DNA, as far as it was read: TGCAGTGCTAACAGGGGTCTCTACAATGAG. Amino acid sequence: CSANRGLYNE. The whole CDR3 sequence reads CSANRGLYNEQFF.

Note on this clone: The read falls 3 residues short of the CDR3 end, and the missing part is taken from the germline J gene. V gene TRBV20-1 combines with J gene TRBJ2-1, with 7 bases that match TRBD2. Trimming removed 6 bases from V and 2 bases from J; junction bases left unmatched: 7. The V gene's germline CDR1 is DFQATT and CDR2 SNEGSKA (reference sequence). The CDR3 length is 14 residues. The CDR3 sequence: CSAQAGPAYNEQFF. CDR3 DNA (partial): TGCAGTGCCCAAGCGGGACCTGCCTACAATGAG.